What follows are 3 T cell receptor beta chains derived from one specimen sequenced in a study of cytomegalovirus exposure and HLA in healthy donors (dated by TCRdb to the late 2010s). The library was produced with the immunoSEQ multiplex PCR assay. For the multiplex PCR, a mixture combining 60 forward primers for TCR Vbeta segments and 13 reverse primers for TCR Jbeta segments was used. The table was pulled from immuneACCESS by TCRdb, which kept in-frame rearrangements only. Such tables lose some clones; where checked, under half of the loss comes from unresolved V genes, and the rest has no known cause. The table for this sample shows 150,000 or so clones. The ten largest clones take up about 1.2% of the sample. Material: PBMCs. The receptor source for this set is a woman aged 55-70 years in good health and CMV-seronegative.

The genes are TRBV6-1 and TRBJ1-2; possibly TRBD1 for D (5 bases). CDR3 length: 14 residues. V was clipped by 8 bases and J by 8 bases, with 21 bases between them. Germline V gene sequence: CDR1 MNHNS, CDR2 SASEGT. DNA of the CDR3: TGTGCCAGCGGCCGGTCGACAGAGATCAGCGGCTACACCTTC. Residues: CASGRSTEISGYTF.

This sequence joins TRBV7-3 and TRBJ2-2; TRBD2 matches at 8 bases. The CDR3 runs 16 residues. V trimming: 6 bases; J trimming: 5 bases; junction bases outside the gene matches: 11. Germline V lookup: CDR1 SGHTA, CDR2 FQGTGA. The CDR3 region has the DNA TGTGCCAGCAGATTCAGCGGGGGCCCCAGTACCGGGGAGCTGTTTTTT. Translated, it gives CASRFSGGPSTGELFF.

The CDR3 is CASSPQKTGELFF. Here the CDR3 DNA reads TGTGCCAGCAGCCCCCAGAAAACCGGGGAGCTGTTTTTT. This chain connects TRBV7-3 to TRBJ2-2, with no clear D. Germline CDR1 SGHTA, CDR2 FQGTGA. The CDR3 is made up of 13 amino acids. The germline V and J ends were trimmed by 5 bases and 5 bases, with 9 bases remaining between them.